Below, one T cell receptor (beta chain) is given with its context. Its antigen is not identified. Sequencing used immunoSEQ multiplex PCR; TCRdb keeps in-frame clones, though not all of them. The repertoire consists of 150,000 to 200,000 clones, with over 80% occurring once and the leading ten covering 1.9%. This specimen belongs to a study of T cell responses to AZD1222 COVID-19 vaccine. Study results and limitations: Clonal diversity was possibly underestimated, and white British individuals and females predominated among donors. Regions left unmutated in variants are reportedly the target of nearly half of spike-specific TCRs. Spike-specific TCR depth and breadth grew after two AZD1222 doses. CD4 TCRs linked to vaccination spanned spike, dominating at 160-218 and 743-854.

Germline CDR1 reads SEHNR; CDR2 reads FQNEAQ (reference sequence). The CDR3 sequence is 18 residues long. The V gene lost 5 bases and the J gene lost 0 bases, with 20 bases spanning the gap. This material consisted of peripheral blood, taken on day 0 of AZD1222 vaccination. V and J are TRBV7-9 and TRBJ1-3; D is possibly TRBD1 (5 bases). The origin of this receptor is an adult in good health. This CDR3 reads CASSTRGQGPLSGNTIYF. The CDR3 nucleotides are TGTGCCAGCAGCACCCGAGGGCAGGGCCCACTCTCTGGAAACACCATATATTTT.